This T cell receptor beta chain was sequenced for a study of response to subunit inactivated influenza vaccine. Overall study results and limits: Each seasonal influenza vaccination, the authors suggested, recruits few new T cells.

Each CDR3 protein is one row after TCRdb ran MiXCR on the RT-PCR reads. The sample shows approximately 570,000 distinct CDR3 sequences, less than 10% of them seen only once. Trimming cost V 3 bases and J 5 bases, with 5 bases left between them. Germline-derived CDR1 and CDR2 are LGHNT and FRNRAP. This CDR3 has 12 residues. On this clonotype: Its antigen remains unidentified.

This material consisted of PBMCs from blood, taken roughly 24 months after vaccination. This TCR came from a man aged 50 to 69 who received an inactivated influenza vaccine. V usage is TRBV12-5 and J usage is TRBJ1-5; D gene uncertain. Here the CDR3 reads CASGFMDQPQHF. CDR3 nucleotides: TGTGCTAGTGGTTTTATGGATCAGCCCCAGCATTTT.